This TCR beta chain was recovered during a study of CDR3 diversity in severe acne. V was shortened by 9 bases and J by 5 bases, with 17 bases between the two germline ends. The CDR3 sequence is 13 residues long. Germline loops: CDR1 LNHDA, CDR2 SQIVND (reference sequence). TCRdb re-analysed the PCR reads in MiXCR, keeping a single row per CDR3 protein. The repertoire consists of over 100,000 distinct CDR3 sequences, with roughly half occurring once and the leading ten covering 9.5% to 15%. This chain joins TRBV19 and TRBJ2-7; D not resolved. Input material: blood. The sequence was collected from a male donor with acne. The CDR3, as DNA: TGTGCCAGCACCCAACCGGCAGAGGACGAGCAGTACTTC. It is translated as CASTQPAEDEQYF.